These T cell receptor beta chains were read from a single sample in a study of cytomegalovirus exposure and HLA in healthy donors. The data were produced by immunoSEQ multiplex PCR, yet TCRdb's version contains in-frame clones alone and is incomplete. The profile shows 100,000 to 150,000 clones, around 77% of them singletons. Sequences were obtained from PBMCs. The receptors here all came from a male donor in good health and CMV-seropositive. The CDR3 runs from the conserved cysteine through the conserved F or W. Each record gives: J gene, V gene, D gene, clone size, CDR3 protein, CDR3 DNA. D genes are given only for firm matches. The size of a clone is reported for some rows only, either as once, few or many, or as a class for expanded clones.

>TRBJ1-3|TRBV28|.|.
CASSSPPGSGNTIYF
TGTGCCAGCAGTTCCCCCCCGGGCTCTGGAAACACCATATATTTT
>TRBJ1-1|TRBV29-1|.|.
CSVWDTPNTEAFF
TGCAGCGTTTGGGACACGCCGAACACTGAAGCTTTCTTT
>TRBJ1-2|TRBV6-5|TRBD1|.
CASRSGTGRDYGYTF
TGTGCCAGCAGGTCCGGGACAGGGCGTGACTATGGCTACACCTTC
>TRBJ2-1|TRBV10-3|TRBD2|once
CAITGGWGNEQFF
TGTGCCATCACCGGGGGGTGGGGGAATGAGCAGTTCTTC
>TRBJ2-1|TRBV6-1|.|.
CASSEGRVSNEQFF
TGTGCCAGCAGTGAAGGCAGGGTGTCCAATGAGCAGTTCTTC
>TRBJ1-1|TRBV29-1|.|few
CSVDPGGTEAFF
TGCAGCGTTGATCCGGGAGGCACTGAAGCTTTCTTT
>TRBJ2-2|TRBV28|TRBD1|.
CASTTRKGQGAAGELFF
TGTGCCAGTACCACGCGCAAGGGACAGGGGGCGGCCGGGGAGCTGTTTTTT
>TRBJ2-5|TRBV7-2|.|.
CASSSPAVAEWGETQYF
TGTGCCAGCAGCTCCCCCGCTGTAGCGGAGTGGGGGGAGACCCAGTACTTC
>TRBJ1-1|TRBV18|.|.
CASSGGNTEAFF
TGTGCCAGCTCAGGCGGGAACACTGAAGCTTTCTTT
>TRBJ1-1|TRBV2|.|.
CASRAEMNTEAFF
TGTGCCAGCAGGGCGGAGATGAACACTGAAGCTTTCTTT
>TRBJ2-3|TRBV19|.|once
CASSTDRIGDSTDTQYF
TGTGCCAGTAGTACTGACAGGATAGGAGATAGCACAGATACGCAGTATTTT
>TRBJ2-1|TRBV13|TRBD2|.
CATKRGGGPIAQFF
TGTGCCACCAAGCGGGGGGGCGGTCCCATTGCGCAGTTCTTC
>TRBJ2-3|TRBV7-7|TRBD2|few
CASSTGAGGGDTQYF
TGTGCCAGCAGCACCGGAGCGGGGGGGGGAGATACGCAGTATTTT
>TRBJ2-7|TRBV30|TRBD2|.
CAWIVGGSEQYF
TGTGCCTGGATAGTCGGGGGGAGCGAGCAGTACTTC
>TRBJ1-2|TRBV5-1|.|.
CASRATGTREGGYTF
TGCGCCAGCAGGGCGACCGGGACGAGGGAGGGAGGCTACACCTTC
>TRBJ2-1|TRBV6-5|TRBD1|.
CASSLTGGNEQFF
TGTGCCAGCAGCCTGACAGGGGGCAATGAGCAGTTCTTC
>TRBJ1-4|TRBV4-1|.|.
CASSQGRSGGTNEKLFF
TGCGCCAGCAGCCAAGGGAGGTCCGGGGGTACTAATGAAAAACTGTTTTTT
>TRBJ2-2|TRBV5-1|TRBD1|.
CASSLGTGRSGELFF
TGCGCCAGCAGCTTGGGGACAGGGAGATCCGGGGAGCTGTTTTTT
>TRBJ1-1|TRBV7-9|TRBD1|.
CASSYVRGATEAFF
TGTGCCAGCAGCTACGTCAGGGGGGCCACTGAAGCTTTCTTT
>TRBJ1-2|TRBV7-2|TRBD1|.
CASSLGTGGVYGYTF
TGTGCCAGCAGCTTGGGGACAGGGGGTGTCTATGGCTACACCTTC
>TRBJ2-2|TRBV29-1|TRBD2|few
CSVEGTTNTGELFF
TGCAGCGTTGAGGGGACTACCAACACCGGGGAGCTGTTTTTT
>TRBJ2-7|TRBV6-1|TRBD2|.
CASQRAGALGEQYF
TGTGCCAGCCAGAGAGCGGGGGCCTTGGGCGAGCAGTACTTC
>TRBJ1-1|TRBV4-2|TRBD1|.
CASSRGQGNTEAFF
TGTGCCAGCAGCCGTGGACAGGGCAACACTGAAGCTTTCTTT
>TRBJ2-6|TRBV5-4|.|.
CASSLWTSGANGLTF
TGTGCCAGCAGCTTGTGGACCTCTGGGGCCAACGGCCTGACTTTC
>TRBJ2-7|TRBV27|TRBD1|.
CASSRGLPYEQYF
TGTGCCAGCAGCAGGGGGTTGCCCTACGAGCAGTACTTC
>TRBJ1-4|TRBV2|.|.
CASSEGRSNEKLFF
TGTGCCAGCAGTGAAGGTCGCAGTAATGAAAAACTGTTTTTT
>TRBJ1-1|TRBV5-1|.|.
CASSFILQGEAFF
TGCGCCAGCAGCTTTATTTTACAGGGAGAAGCTTTCTTT
>TRBJ2-7|TRBV5-1|.|.
CASSLGVSGFEQYF
TGCGCCAGCAGCTTGGGGGTATCAGGGTTCGAGCAGTACTTC
>TRBJ1-6|TRBV27|TRBD1|.
CASSLAGTASPLHF
TGTGCCAGCAGTTTAGCCGGGACAGCCTCACCCCTCCACTTT
>TRBJ2-7|TRBV5-6|TRBD2|.
CASRSLAGEGPYEQYF
TGTGCCAGCAGATCTCTAGCGGGAGAGGGCCCCTACGAGCAGTACTTC
>TRBJ1-2|TRBV7-9|TRBD1|.
CASSLSGQTYGYTF
TGTGCCAGCAGCTTGTCGGGACAGACCTATGGCTACACCTTC
>TRBJ2-7|TRBV18|.|.
CASSPRDSYEQYF
TGTGCCAGCTCACCGAGAGACAGCTACGAGCAGTACTTC